Presented here are 5 T cell receptor beta chains from one specimen sequenced in a study of T cell repertoires in cytomegalovirus infection. The antigens of these receptors remain unknown. MiXCR, run by TCRdb on the reads, gives a single entry per CDR3 protein. The sample contains 800,000 to 950,000 distinct CDR3 sequences, 32% of which appear only once. The specimen was cultured CD8+ T cells from PBMCs, collected from culture after CMV antigen stimulation. All receptors come from a human donor in good health (CMV status not recorded). Some clones in this sample may be carry-over from other donors' samples.

The rearrangement links TRBV12-3 or TRBV12-4 to TRBJ2-4, with 7 nucleotides matching TRBD2. The CDR3 is 13 amino acids. Trimming removed 7 bases from V and 5 bases from J; junction bases left unmatched: 5. CDR3 loop: CASTRDYQNIQYF. CDR3 DNA: TGTGCCAGCACCCGGGACTACCAAAACATTCAGTACTTC.

This clonotype has a handful of counts. The chain uses TRBV15 and TRBJ2-5; the D is unclear. Germline-derived CDR1 and CDR2 are LNHNV and YYDKDF (reference sequence). The CDR3 is made up of 13 amino acids. The V end was cut by 0 bases, the J end by 14 bases, with 16 bases between. The CDR3 nucleotides read TGTGCCACCAGCAGAGATGTAGGTCCCGACATATACTTC. Protein product: CATSRDVGPDIYF.

V and J are TRBV6-2 or TRBV6-3 and TRBJ1-5; no definite D call. V was cut by 7 bases and J by 3 bases, with 10 bases left in between. CDR3 size: 13 residues. The germline V gene has CDR1 MNHEY and CDR2 SVGEGT. CDR3: CASKRVFNQPQHF. The DNA for the CDR3 is TGTGCCAGCAAAAGAGTTTTCAATCAGCCCCAGCATTTT.

The chain carries TRBV7-6 and TRBJ1-6; perhaps TRBD1 as D (5 bases). Trimming cost V 4 bases and J 0 bases, with 10 bases left between them. In germline, CDR1 is SGHVS, CDR2 FNYEAQ. The CDR3 is 16 residues long. CDR3 residues: CASSSGDVSYNSPLHF. For the CDR3, the DNA is TGTGCCAGCAGCTCTGGGGACGTCTCCTATAATTCACCCCTCCACTTT.

This clonotype was seen only a few times. The chain joins TRBV12-3 or TRBV12-4 to TRBJ1-5; D is undetermined. Trimming shortened V by 2 bases and J by 4 bases, and 12 bases separated the two germline ends. The CDR3 consists of 15 residues. In DNA form, the CDR3 reads TGTGCCAGCAGTTTATCCCCGAGAGGAAATCAGCCCCAGCATTTT. It encodes CASSLSPRGNQPQHF.